The next 31 T cell receptor beta chains were all read from a single sample in a study of T cell responses to AZD1222 COVID-19 vaccine. Produced via immunoSEQ multiplex PCR; TCRdb's table is partial and in-frame only. The table has roughly 150,000 clones, roughly nine tenths seen once. Sequenced here: peripheral blood, sampled on day 0 of AZD1222 vaccination. Every receptor here comes from an adult in good health.

The CDR3 sequence: CASSYSWDSLDEQYF. CDR3 in DNA: TGTGCCAGCAGTTACTCTTGGGACAGCCTGGACGAGCAGTACTTC. This chain joins TRBV6-2 or TRBV6-3 and TRBJ2-7; 7 positions match TRBD1. CDR1 is MNHEY and CDR2 is SVGEGT in the germline V gene. The CDR3 consists of 15 residues. V gave up 0 bases and J gave up 5 bases; unmatched junction bases: 7.

The chain has TRBV5-5 and TRBJ1-4, with a possible D match to TRBD1 (6 bases). The V gene lost 4 bases and the J gene lost 7 bases, with 11 bases spanning the gap. There are 13 residues in the CDR3. From germline, CDR1 is SGHKS and CDR2 YYEKEE (reference sequence). The CDR3 here is CASSLGTREKLFF. CDR3 nucleotides: TGTGCCAGCAGCCTCGGGACACGTGAAAAACTGTTTTTT.

CDR3 residues: CASSFPQGANYGYTF. The CDR3 coding sequence is TGTGCCAGCAGCTTTCCCCAGGGGGCTAACTATGGCTACACCTTC. The V and J genes are TRBV5-4 and TRBJ1-2, with TRBD1 identical over 7 bases. The V segment lost 2 bases and the J segment 0 bases; nucleotides outside the gene matches: 4. The length of the CDR3 is 15 residues. CDR1 SGHNT and CDR2 YYREEE come from the germline V gene (reference sequence).

This chain uses TRBV13 with TRBJ1-3; D is uncertain. The germline V and J ends were trimmed by 5 bases and 1 base, with 15 bases remaining between them. This CDR3 spans 16 amino acids. The germline V gene has CDR1 PRHDT and CDR2 FYEKMQ (reference sequence). The chain's CDR3 is CASSPLPVPSGNTIYF. The CDR3, as DNA: TGTGCCAGCAGCCCGTTGCCCGTCCCTTCTGGAAACACCATATATTTT.

This chain uses TRBV5-6 with TRBJ1-1; D uncertain. V was trimmed by 3 bases and J by 6 bases, leaving 9 bases between them. Per the germline V gene, CDR1 is SGHDT and CDR2 is YYEEEE. The CDR3 has 12 residues. The DNA of the CDR3 is TGTGCCAGCAGCTGGGGATCCGCTGAAGCTTTCTTT. It is translated as CASSWGSAEAFF.

This sequence joins TRBV19 and TRBJ1-4, with 9 positions matching TRBD1. This CDR3 is 13 amino acids long. CDR1 is LNHDA and CDR2 is SQIVND in the germline V gene (reference sequence). Trimming cost V 8 bases and J 6 bases; bases outside gene matches: 4. CDR3 DNA: TGTGCCAGTGTCGGGACAGGGCATGAAAAACTGTTTTTT. Translation gives CASVGTGHEKLFF. Full variable domain (rest looked up from reference TRBV19 and TRBJ1-4): DGGITQSPKYLFRKEGQNVTLSCEQNLNHDAMYWYRQDPGQGLRLIYYSQIVNDFQKGDIAEGYSVSREKKESFPLTVTSAQKNPTAFYLCASVGTGHEKLFFGSGTQLSVL.

CDR3 amino acids: CASSEGDTQYF. The DNA of the CDR3 is TGTGCCAGCAGTGAAGGAGATACGCAGTATTTT. This chain connects TRBV2 to TRBJ2-3; the D is unclear. Germline CDR1 SNHLY, CDR2 FYNNEI. The CDR3 contains 11 residues. The V gene lost 1 base and the J gene lost 5 bases, with 1 base spanning the gap.

V and J are TRBV2 and TRBJ2-5; the D is unclear. Germline-derived CDR1 and CDR2 are SNHLY and FYNNEI. V dropped 6 bases and J dropped 4 bases, with 9 bases sitting between them. This CDR3 spans 12 amino acids. The CDR3 DNA follows: TGTGCCAGCAGGGGCAGAGCAGAGACCCAGTACTTC. Translation gives CASRGRAETQYF.

This sequence joins TRBV27 and TRBJ1-4, with TRBD1 as a possible D gene (5 bases). The CDR3 is made up of 17 amino acids. V lost 7 bases and J 8 bases, leaving 26 bases between the germline ends. Germline values: CDR1 MNHEY, CDR2 SMNVEV (reference sequence). This CDR3 reads CASTPGTGIAMGEKLFF. CDR3 DNA: TGTGCCAGCACCCCCGGGACGGGGATCGCCATGGGGGAAAAACTGTTTTTT.

This clone appeared a few times. V and J are TRBV18 and TRBJ2-6; D remains unclear. CDR3 length equals 12 residues. The V gene's germline CDR1 is KGHSH and CDR2 LQKENI. Trimming took 4 bases from V and 5 from J, leaving 3 bases between them. The CDR3 sequence: CASSHRANVLTF. DNA for the CDR3: TGTGCCAGCTCACACCGGGCCAACGTCCTGACTTTC.

The chain combines TRBV4-3 with TRBJ2-5; D assignment may be TRBD1 or TRBD2 (6 bases each). V was shortened by 3 bases and J by 0 bases, with 8 bases between the two germline ends. Germline CDR1 is LGHNA and CDR2 is YSLEER. This CDR3 contains 14 residues. The CDR3 protein is CASSQEGDQETQYF. The CDR3, as DNA: TGCGCCAGCAGCCAGGAGGGGGACCAAGAGACCCAGTACTTC.

The rearrangement uses TRBV27 and TRBJ2-7, with D tentatively TRBD1 (6 bases). The CDR3 spans 16 residues. Germline V gives CDR1 MNHEY, CDR2 SMNVEV (reference sequence). Trimming pared 5 bases from V and 2 bases from J, leaving 19 bases between. In DNA form, the CDR3 reads TGTGCCAGCAGTCCCTCCGCAGGGGAATCCCCCTACGAGCAGTACGTC. Protein product: CASSPSAGESPYEQYV.

This clone appeared once. This chain uses TRBV19 with TRBJ2-7, with D perhaps being TRBD1 or TRBD2 (6 bases each). Between the trimmed V and J ends, which lost 3 bases and 0 bases, there was a span of 12 bases. Per germline, CDR1 LNHDA and CDR2 SQIVND (reference sequence). The length of the CDR3 is 15 residues. The CDR3: CASSISGGPSYEQYF. Written as DNA, the CDR3 is TGTGCCAGTAGTATTAGTGGGGGGCCCTCCTACGAGCAGTACTTC.

In its sample, this clone was seen once. The V gene is TRBV5-6, the J gene TRBJ2-7; D may match TRBD1 or TRBD2 (5 bases each). This CDR3 contains 15 residues. Germline CDR1 is SGHDT and CDR2 is YYEEEE. V was trimmed by 4 bases and J by 2 bases, leaving 16 bases between them. CDR3: CASSGPTGPTYEQYF. CDR3 nucleotide sequence: TGTGCCAGCAGCGGCCCCACGGGACCGACCTACGAGCAGTACTTC.

CDR3 DNA sequence: TGTGCCAGCAGTTGGGGGACAGAAGCCTATAATTCACCCCTCCACTTT. Its translation is CASSWGTEAYNSPLHF. The chain is built from TRBV6-5 and TRBJ1-6; 7 bases map to TRBD1. CDR1 is MNHEY, CDR2 SVGAGI, per germline. V was clipped by 4 bases and J by 2 bases; unmatched bases: 5. The CDR3 length is 16 residues.

V and J are TRBV6-5 and TRBJ2-1; 7 positions agree with TRBD2. V shed 8 bases, J shed 2 bases, and the junction held 9 bases outside the gene matches. Germline loops: CDR1 MNHEY, CDR2 SVGAGI. This CDR3 is 15 amino acids long. The CDR3 sequence: CASGLGGVAYNEQFF. The CDR3 DNA sequence: TGTGCCAGCGGCTTGGGGGGGGTCGCCTACAATGAGCAGTTCTTC.

This clone was seen more than once but under ten times. The J gene is TRBJ1-4, the V gene TRBV5-1; D uncertain. CDR3 length equals 15 residues. V was pared by 1 base and J by 4 bases, with 11 bases between. CDR1 is SGHRS and CDR2 is YFSETQ in the germline V gene. The CDR3 DNA follows: TGCGCCAGCAGCTTGAACGGTCAGATTAATGAAAAACTGTTTTTT. Translation gives CASSLNGQINEKLFF.

The V gene is TRBV5-6, the J gene TRBJ2-2; D perhaps matches TRBD2 (6 bases). CDR3 size: 15 residues. Trimming pared 3 bases from V and 5 bases from J, leaving 14 bases between. Germline CDR1 and CDR2: SGHDT and YYEEEE. The CDR3 spells CASSSLAWRTGELFF. DNA of the CDR3: TGTGCCAGCAGCTCACTAGCTTGGAGGACCGGGGAGCTGTTTTTT.

CDR3 sequence (DNA): TGTGCCAGCAGCCCTAGCAGGAAAATTAATGAAAAACTGTTTTTT. Its translation: CASSPSRKINEKLFF. This chain uses TRBV4-2 with TRBJ1-4; D ambiguous. The CDR3 length is 15 residues. Germline assignment: CDR1 LGHNA and CDR2 YNFKEQ. The V gene lost 4 bases and the J gene lost 4 bases, with 13 bases spanning the gap.

This chain links TRBV9 with TRBJ1-2, with TRBD1 as a possible D gene (5 bases). The CDR3 spans 15 residues. In germline, CDR1 is SGDLS, CDR2 YYNGEE. V dropped 4 bases and J dropped 4 bases, with 17 bases sitting between them. The CDR3, as DNA: TGTGCCAGCAGCCCGGGGGAGGTTCCATCCTATGGCTACACCTTC. Translated: CASSPGEVPSYGYTF.

V gene TRBV4-1 combines with J gene TRBJ1-5; D remains unclear. Germline V gene sequence: CDR1 MGHRA, CDR2 YSYEKL. The CDR3 loop spans 14 amino acids. Trimming stripped 8 bases from V and 1 base from J, with 12 bases between. CDR3 coding DNA: TGCGCCAGCTTGAAAGACATAAGCAATCAGCCCCAGCATTTT. This encodes CASLKDISNQPQHF.

The chain is built from TRBV19 and TRBJ1-6; a weak D match, TRBD1 (5 bases). Germline V CDR1 and CDR2: LNHDA, SQIVND (reference sequence). V lost 3 bases to trimming and J lost 9 bases, with 12 bases between them. CDR3 length: 14 residues. The CDR3 DNA follows: TGTGCCAGTAGTATCCGAGACAGCGGTTCACCCCTCCACTTT. The encoded protein is CASSIRDSGSPLHF.

This chain joins TRBV19 and TRBJ2-2; 9 positions match TRBD1. This CDR3 contains 15 residues. Per the germline V gene, CDR1 is LNHDA and CDR2 is SQIVND (reference sequence). The V and J ends lost 7 bases and 6 bases, in that order; junction bases with no gene match: 9. The CDR3 spells CASIPDRGGSGELFF. The CDR3 DNA sequence: TGTGCCAGTATCCCGGACAGGGGCGGATCCGGGGAGCTGTTTTTT.

The gene calls are TRBV5-6 and TRBJ1-5, with a tentative D call TRBD1 (6 bases). V lost 4 bases and J lost 7, with 15 bases in between. This CDR3 comprises 14 residues. Germline CDR1 and CDR2: SGHDT and YYEEEE. In DNA, the CDR3 is TGTGCCAGCAGCGGGGGCAGGGAGACGCAGCCCCAGCATTTT. This sequence encodes CASSGGRETQPQHF.

The rearrangement joins TRBV6-1 to TRBJ2-1, with TRBD1 as a possible D gene (5 bases). CDR3 length: 17 residues. The germline V and J ends were trimmed by 3 bases and 0 bases, with 15 bases remaining between them. In germline, CDR1 is MNHNS, CDR2 SASEGT. CDR3 amino acids: CASSETDTPSSYNEQFF. As DNA, the CDR3 is TGTGCCAGCAGTGAGACGGACACCCCGAGCTCCTACAATGAGCAGTTCTTC.

The genes are TRBV12-3 or TRBV12-4 and TRBJ1-2; 7 bases fit TRBD1. The J segment lost 4 bases and the V segment lost 5 bases, leaving 4 bases of the junction unmatched. The CDR3 runs 13 residues. CDR3 loop: CASSRDSLYGYTF. CDR3 bases: TGTGCCAGCAGTCGGGACAGCCTCTATGGCTACACCTTC.

The chain employs TRBV29-1 and TRBJ2-4; TRBD2 matches 10 bases. With 6 bases clipped from V and 9 bases from J, the junction kept 8 bases outside the gene matches. Germline CDR1 is SQVTM and CDR2 is ANQGSEA. CDR3 length equals 13 residues. The chain's CDR3 is CSVRGTSVSIQYF. CDR3 nucleotide sequence: TGCAGCGTGAGGGGGACTAGCGTTTCCATTCAGTACTTC.

The V and J genes are TRBV15 and TRBJ1-1, with D uncertain. The CDR3 totals 15 residues. The V end was cut by 0 bases, the J end by 7 bases, with 15 bases between. Per germline, CDR1 LNHNV and CDR2 YYDKDF (reference sequence). The CDR3 nucleotides read TGTGCCACCAGCAGAGATCGAGGACCTACGGATGAAGCTTTCTTT. Protein product: CATSRDRGPTDEAFF. Using reference TRBV15 and TRBJ1-1 for the parts outside the CDR3, the full variable domain is DAMVIQNPRYQVTQFGKPVTLSCSQTLNHNVMYWYQQKSSQAPKLLFHYYDKDFNNEADTPDNFQSRRPNTSFCFLDIRSPGLGDTAMYLCATSRDRGPTDEAFFGQGTRLTVV.

This clone was seen a handful of times. The chain has TRBV4-2 and TRBJ1-5; unclear D gene. The V end lost 0 bases, the J end lost 5 bases, and 14 bases lay between the germline ends. Germline CDR1 is LGHNA and CDR2 is YNFKEQ. This CDR3 is built from 16 residues. CDR3 loop: CASSQDSSSTYQPQHF. CDR3 coding DNA: TGTGCCAGCAGCCAAGACTCTTCTTCCACTTATCAGCCCCAGCATTTT.

This chain connects TRBV5-1 to TRBJ1-2; D is uncertain. Germline V gene data show CDR1 as SGHRS and CDR2 as YFSETQ. V shed 0 bases and J shed 6 bases, with 12 bases lying between them. The CDR3 covers 14 residues. This CDR3 is CASSLEGGQHGYTF. The CDR3, as DNA: TGCGCCAGCAGCTTGGAGGGAGGTCAGCATGGCTACACCTTC. The variable domain in full, with the rest retrieved from reference TRBV5-1 and TRBJ1-2, is KAGVTQTPRYLIKTRGQQVTLSCSPISGHRSVSWYQQTPGQGLQFLFEYFSETQRNKGNFPGRFSGRQFSNSRSEMNVSTLELGDSALYLCASSLEGGQHGYTFGSGTRLTVV.

The J gene is TRBJ1-5, the V gene TRBV2; 8 bases are shared with TRBD1. The V gene end was trimmed by 10 bases and the J gene end by 6 bases; junction bases not matched to a gene: 11. Germline-derived CDR1 and CDR2 are SNHLY and FYNNEI. The CDR3 spans 14 residues. CDR3 region: CATRKDRGFQPQHF. CDR3 DNA: TGTGCCACCCGAAAAGACAGGGGATTTCAGCCCCAGCATTTT. The variable domain in full, with the rest retrieved from reference TRBV2 and TRBJ1-5, is EPEVTQTPSHQVTQMGQEVILRCVPISNHLYFYWYRQILGQKVEFLVSFYNNEISEKSEIFDDQFSVERPDGSNFTLKIRSTKLEDSAMYFCATRKDRGFQPQHFGDGTRLSIL.